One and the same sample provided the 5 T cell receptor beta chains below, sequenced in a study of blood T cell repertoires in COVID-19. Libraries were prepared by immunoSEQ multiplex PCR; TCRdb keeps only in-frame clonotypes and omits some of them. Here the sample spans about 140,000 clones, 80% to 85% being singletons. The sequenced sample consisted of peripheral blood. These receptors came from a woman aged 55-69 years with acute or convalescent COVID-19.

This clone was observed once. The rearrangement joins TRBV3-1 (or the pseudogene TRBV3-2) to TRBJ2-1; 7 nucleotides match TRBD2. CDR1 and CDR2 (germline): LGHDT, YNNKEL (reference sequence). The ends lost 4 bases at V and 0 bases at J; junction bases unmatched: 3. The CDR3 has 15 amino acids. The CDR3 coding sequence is TGTGCCAGCAGCCGGGAGGGGAGCTCCTACAATGAGCAGTTCTTC. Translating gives CASSREGSSYNEQFF.

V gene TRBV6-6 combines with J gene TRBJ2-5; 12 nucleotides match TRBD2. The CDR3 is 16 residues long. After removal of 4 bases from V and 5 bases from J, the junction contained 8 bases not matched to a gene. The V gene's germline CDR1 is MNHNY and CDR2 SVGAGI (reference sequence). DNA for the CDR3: TGTGCCAGCAGTTCCAGACTAGCGGGAGCCCACGAGACCCAGTACTTC. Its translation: CASSSRLAGAHETQYF.

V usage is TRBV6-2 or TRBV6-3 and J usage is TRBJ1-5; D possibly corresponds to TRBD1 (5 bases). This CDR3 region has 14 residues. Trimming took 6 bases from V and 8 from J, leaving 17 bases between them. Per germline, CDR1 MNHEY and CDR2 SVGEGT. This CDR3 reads CASSFRQGYKPQHF. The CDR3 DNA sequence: TGTGCCAGCAGCTTCCGGCAGGGCTATAAGCCCCAGCATTTT.

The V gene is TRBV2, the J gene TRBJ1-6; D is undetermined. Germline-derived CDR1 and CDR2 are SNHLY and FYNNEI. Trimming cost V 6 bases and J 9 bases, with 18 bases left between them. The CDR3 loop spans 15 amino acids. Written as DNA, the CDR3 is TGTGCCAGCAGCCCAGAGGGCCTAGTGGGTTCACCCCTCCACTTT. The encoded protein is CASSPEGLVGSPLHF.

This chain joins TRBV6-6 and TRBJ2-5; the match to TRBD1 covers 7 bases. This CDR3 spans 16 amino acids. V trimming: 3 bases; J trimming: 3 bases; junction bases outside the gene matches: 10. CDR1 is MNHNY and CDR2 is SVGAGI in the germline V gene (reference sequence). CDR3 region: CASSYESGGDEETQYF. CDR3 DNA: TGTGCCAGCAGTTATGAGTCAGGGGGAGACGAAGAGACCCAGTACTTC.